This T cell receptor beta chain was recovered during a study of T cells in Graves' hyperthyroidism and ophthalmopathy. At the level of the study: Pretreatment peripheral blood was obtained at initial diagnosis. Study-level points and caveats: Most clonotypes expanded in the thyroid (above 0.001) were also present in blood.

It was considered stable Graves' hyperthyroidism when ophthalmopathy did not progress within 18 months. Newly diagnosed patients aged 18 to 65 had hyperthyroidism of under 2 months' duration. Regions amplified from RNA transcripts were the TCR beta CDR3 regions. HTBI primers were employed in a first-round RT-PCR of the TCR CDR3. Each CDR3 protein gets one entry after TCRdb re-called the multiplex PCR reads with MiXCR. The repertoire holds some 350,000 distinct CDR3 sequences, over 15% seen once, with around 4% in the top ten. This CDR3 comprises 14 residues. Germline V gene data show CDR1 as DFQATT and CDR2 as SNEGSKA (reference sequence). This clonotype has a handful of counts. What it binds is unknown. Germline is not matched at one junction end, which may reflect a read error.

The clonotype was recovered from a woman younger than 30 with Graves' hyperthyroidism. The sample was blood. V is TRBV20-1 and J is TRBJ2-5, with a possible D match to TRBD2 (6 bases). The CDR3 sequence: CSSRSGVPQETQYF. CDR3 in DNA: TGCAGTTCTAGGTCGGGGGTGCCCCAAGAGACCCAGTACTTC.